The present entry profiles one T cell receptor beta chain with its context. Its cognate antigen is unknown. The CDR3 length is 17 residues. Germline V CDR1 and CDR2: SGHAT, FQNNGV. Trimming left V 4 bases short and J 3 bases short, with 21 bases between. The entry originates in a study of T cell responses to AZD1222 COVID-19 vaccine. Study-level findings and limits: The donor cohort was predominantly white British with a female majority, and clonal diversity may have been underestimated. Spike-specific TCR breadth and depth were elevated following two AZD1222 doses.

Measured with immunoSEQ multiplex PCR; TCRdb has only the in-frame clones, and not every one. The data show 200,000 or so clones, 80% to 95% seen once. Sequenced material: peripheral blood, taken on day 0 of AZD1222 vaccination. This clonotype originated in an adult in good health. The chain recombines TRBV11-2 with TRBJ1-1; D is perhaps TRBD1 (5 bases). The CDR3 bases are TGTGCCAGCAGCTCCTGGCTACGGGACGTCACGGACACTGAAGCTTTCTTT. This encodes CASSSWLRDVTDTEAFF.